Described below is a single TCR beta chain sequence and its context. The antigen is unknown. The data are from a study of T cell responses to AZD1222 COVID-19 vaccine. General study points: Unmutated variant regions reportedly attract nearly half of all spike-specific TCRs.

Sequencing used immunoSEQ multiplex PCR; TCRdb keeps in-frame clones, though not all of them. The sample records over 90,000 clones, 84% being singletons. Trimming left V 6 bases short and J 4 bases short, with 9 bases between. This CDR3 is built from 12 residues. CDR1 is SNHLY, CDR2 FYNNEI, per germline. The sequenced sample was peripheral blood, obtained on day 0 of AZD1222 vaccination. The rearrangement joins TRBV2 to TRBJ2-5; possible D gene TRBD2, 6 bases. The source is an adult in good health. The CDR3 nucleotides are TGTGCCAGCAGAATGGAGGGAGAGACCCAGTACTTC. It specifies CASRMEGETQYF. The whole variable domain, remainder taken from reference TRBV2 and TRBJ2-5, is EPEVTQTPSHQVTQMGQEVILRCVPISNHLYFYWYRQILGQKVEFLVSFYNNEISEKSEIFDDQFSVERPDGSNFTLKIRSTKLEDSAMYFCASRMEGETQYFGPGTRLLVL.